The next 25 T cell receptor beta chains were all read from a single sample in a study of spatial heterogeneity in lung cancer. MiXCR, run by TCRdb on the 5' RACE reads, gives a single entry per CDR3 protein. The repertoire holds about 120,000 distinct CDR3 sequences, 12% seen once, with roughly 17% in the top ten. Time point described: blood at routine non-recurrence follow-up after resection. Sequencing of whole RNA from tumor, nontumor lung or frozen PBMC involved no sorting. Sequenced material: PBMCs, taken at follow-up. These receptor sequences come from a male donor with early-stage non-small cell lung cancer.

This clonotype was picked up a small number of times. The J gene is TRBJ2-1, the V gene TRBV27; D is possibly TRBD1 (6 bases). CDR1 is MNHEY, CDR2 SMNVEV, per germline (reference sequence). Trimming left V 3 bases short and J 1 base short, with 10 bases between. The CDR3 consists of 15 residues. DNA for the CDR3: TGTGCCAGCAGTTTTACAGGGATTTCCTACAATGAGCAGTTCTTC. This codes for CASSFTGISYNEQFF.

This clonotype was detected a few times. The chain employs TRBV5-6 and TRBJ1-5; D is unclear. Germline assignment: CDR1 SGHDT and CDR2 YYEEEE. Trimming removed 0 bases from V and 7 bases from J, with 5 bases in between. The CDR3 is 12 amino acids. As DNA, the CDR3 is TGTGCCAGCAGCTTGGCCCAGCAGCCCCAGCATTTT. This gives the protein CASSLAQQPQHF.

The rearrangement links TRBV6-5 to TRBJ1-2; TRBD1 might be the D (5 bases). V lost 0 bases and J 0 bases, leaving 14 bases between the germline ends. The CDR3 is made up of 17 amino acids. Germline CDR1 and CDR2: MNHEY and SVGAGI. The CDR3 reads CASSYSKERQSNYGYTF. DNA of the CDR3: TGTGCCAGCAGTTACTCAAAGGAAAGACAGTCTAACTATGGCTACACCTTC.

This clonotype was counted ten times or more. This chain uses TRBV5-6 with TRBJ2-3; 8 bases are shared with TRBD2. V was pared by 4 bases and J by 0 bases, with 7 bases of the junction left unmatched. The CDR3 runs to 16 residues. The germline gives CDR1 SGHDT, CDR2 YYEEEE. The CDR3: CASSRLAGLSTDTQYF. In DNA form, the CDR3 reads TGTGCCAGCAGCCGGCTAGCGGGCCTTAGCACAGATACGCAGTATTTT.

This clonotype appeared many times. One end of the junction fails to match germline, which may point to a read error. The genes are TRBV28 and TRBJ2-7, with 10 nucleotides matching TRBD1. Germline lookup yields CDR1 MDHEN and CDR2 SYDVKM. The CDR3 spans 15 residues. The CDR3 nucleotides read TGTGCCAGCACTTCCGCCGGGACAGGGGCGTTTAGCCCCCTCTTC. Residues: CASTSAGTGAFSPLF.

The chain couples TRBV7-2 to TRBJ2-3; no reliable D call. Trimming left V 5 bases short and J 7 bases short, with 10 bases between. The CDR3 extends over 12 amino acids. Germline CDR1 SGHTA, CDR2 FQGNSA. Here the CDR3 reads CASSQAWNTQYF. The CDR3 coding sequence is TGTGCCAGCAGCCAAGCGTGGAATACGCAGTATTTT.

CDR3 nucleotide sequence: TGTGCCAGCAGCTTCAACACCGGGGAGCTGTTTTTT. Translating it yields CASSFNTGELFF. The gene calls are TRBV12-3 or TRBV12-4 and TRBJ2-2; no definite D call. V was cut by 6 bases and J by 2 bases, with 4 bases left in between. CDR3 length: 12 amino acids.

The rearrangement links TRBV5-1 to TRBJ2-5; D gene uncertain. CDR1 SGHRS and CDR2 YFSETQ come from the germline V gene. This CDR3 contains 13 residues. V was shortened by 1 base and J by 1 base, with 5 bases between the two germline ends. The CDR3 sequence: CASSLKSQETQYF. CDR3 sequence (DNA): TGCGCCAGCAGCTTGAAGTCCCAAGAGACCCAGTACTTC.

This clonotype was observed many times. CDR3 DNA: TGCGCCAGCAGCCAGGCGGGGTTGGGGACTGAAGCTTTCTTT. Amino acids: CASSQAGLGTEAFF. J is TRBJ1-1 and V is TRBV4-3, with D unclear. This CDR3 has 14 residues. With 3 bases removed from V and 5 bases from J, the gap between germline ends came to 13 bases. CDR1 LGHNA and CDR2 YSLEER come from the germline V gene.

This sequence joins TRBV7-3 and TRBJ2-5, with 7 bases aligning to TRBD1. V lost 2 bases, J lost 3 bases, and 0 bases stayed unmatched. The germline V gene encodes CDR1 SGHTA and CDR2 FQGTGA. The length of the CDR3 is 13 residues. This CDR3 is CASSLDREETQYF. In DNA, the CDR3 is TGTGCCAGCAGCTTAGACAGGGAAGAGACCCAGTACTTC.

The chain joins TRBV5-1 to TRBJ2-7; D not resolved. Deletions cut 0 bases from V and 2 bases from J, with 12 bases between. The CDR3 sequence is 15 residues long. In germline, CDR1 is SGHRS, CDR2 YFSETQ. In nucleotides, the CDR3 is TGCGCCAGCAGCTTGGAGGTGCCTTCAACCTACGAGCAGTACTTC. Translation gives CASSLEVPSTYEQYF.

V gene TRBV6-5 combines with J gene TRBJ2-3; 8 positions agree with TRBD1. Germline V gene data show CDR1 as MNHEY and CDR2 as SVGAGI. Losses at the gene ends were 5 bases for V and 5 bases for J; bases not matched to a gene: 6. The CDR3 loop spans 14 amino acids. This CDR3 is CASSTGQVIDTQYF. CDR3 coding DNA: TGTGCCAGCAGTACGGGACAGGTGATAGATACGCAGTATTTT.

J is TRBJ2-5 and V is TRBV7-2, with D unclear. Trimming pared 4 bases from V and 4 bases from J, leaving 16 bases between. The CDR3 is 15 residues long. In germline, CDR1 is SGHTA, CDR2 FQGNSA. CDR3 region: CASSWQVNIGETQYF. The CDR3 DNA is TGTGCCAGCAGCTGGCAGGTTAATATTGGAGAGACCCAGTACTTC. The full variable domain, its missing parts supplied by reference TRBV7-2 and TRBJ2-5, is GAGVSQSPSNKVTEKGKDVELRCDPISGHTALYWYRQSLGQGLEFLIYFQGNSAPDKSGLPSDRFSAERTGGSVSTLTIQRTQQEDSAVYLCASSWQVNIGETQYFGPGTRLLVL.

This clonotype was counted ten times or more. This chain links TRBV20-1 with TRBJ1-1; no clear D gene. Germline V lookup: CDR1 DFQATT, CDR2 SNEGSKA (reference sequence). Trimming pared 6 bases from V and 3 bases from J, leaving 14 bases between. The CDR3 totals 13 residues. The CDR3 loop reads CSATPGSDTEAFF. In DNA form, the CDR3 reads TGCAGTGCCACACCCGGGAGCGACACTGAAGCTTTCTTT.

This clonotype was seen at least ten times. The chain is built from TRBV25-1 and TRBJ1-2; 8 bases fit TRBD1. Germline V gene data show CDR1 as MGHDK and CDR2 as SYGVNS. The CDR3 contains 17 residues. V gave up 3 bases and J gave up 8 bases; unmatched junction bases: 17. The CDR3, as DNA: TGTGCCAGCAGTGACTTATTTGCACAGGGGGACCCTTTCGGCTACACCTTC. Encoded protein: CASSDLFAQGDPFGYTF.

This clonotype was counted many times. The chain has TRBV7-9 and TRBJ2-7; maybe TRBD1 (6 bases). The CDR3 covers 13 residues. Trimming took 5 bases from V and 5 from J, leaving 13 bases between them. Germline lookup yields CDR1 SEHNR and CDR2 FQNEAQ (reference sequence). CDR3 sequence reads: CASSRDTGHEQYF. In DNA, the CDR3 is TGTGCCAGCAGCCGGGACACGGGCCACGAGCAGTACTTC.

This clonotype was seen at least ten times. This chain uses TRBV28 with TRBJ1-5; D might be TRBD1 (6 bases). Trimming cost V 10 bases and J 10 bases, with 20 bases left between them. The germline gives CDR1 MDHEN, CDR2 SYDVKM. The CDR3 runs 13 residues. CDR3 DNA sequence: TGTGCCACCTATGGGACATACGAGAGTCCCCAGCATTTT. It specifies CATYGTYESPQHF.

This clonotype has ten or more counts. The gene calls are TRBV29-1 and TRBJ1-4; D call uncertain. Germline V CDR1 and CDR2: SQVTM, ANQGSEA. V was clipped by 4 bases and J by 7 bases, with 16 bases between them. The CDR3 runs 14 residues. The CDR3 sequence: CSVVGNLGGEKLFF. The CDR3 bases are TGCAGCGTTGTCGGGAATCTCGGCGGTGAAAAACTGTTTTTT.

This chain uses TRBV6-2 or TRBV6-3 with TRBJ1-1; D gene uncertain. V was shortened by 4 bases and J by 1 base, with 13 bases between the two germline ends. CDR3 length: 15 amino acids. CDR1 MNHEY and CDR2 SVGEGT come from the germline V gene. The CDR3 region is CASSSINFGNTEAFF. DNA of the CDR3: TGTGCCAGCAGTTCCATCAATTTCGGGAACACTGAAGCTTTCTTT.

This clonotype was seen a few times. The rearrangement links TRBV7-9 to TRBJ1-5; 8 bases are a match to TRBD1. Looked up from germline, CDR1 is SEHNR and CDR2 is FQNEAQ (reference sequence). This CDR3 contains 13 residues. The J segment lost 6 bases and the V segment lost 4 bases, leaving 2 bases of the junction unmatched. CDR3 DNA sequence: TGTGCCAGCAGCTCCGACAGGGGTCAGCCCCAGCATTTT. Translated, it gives CASSSDRGQPQHF.

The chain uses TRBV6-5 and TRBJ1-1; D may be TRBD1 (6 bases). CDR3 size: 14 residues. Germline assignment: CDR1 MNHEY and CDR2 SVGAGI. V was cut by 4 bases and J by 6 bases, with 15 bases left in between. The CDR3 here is CASSSPYRESEAFF. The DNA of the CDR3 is TGTGCCAGCAGTTCCCCCTACAGGGAATCTGAAGCTTTCTTT.

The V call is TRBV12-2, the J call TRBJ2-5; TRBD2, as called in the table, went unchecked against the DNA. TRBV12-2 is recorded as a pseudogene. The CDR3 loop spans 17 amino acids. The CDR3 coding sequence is TGTGCAAGTCGCTTAGCGCTACTAGCGGGGATCCAAGAGACCCAGTACTTC. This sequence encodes CASRLALLAGIQETQYF.

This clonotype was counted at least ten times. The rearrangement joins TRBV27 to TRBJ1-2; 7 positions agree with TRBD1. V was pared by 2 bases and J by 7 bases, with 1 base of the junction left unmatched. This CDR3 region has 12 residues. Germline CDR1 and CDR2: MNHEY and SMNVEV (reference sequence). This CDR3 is CASSLTGAGYTF. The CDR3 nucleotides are TGTGCCAGCAGTTTAACAGGGGCTGGCTACACCTTC.

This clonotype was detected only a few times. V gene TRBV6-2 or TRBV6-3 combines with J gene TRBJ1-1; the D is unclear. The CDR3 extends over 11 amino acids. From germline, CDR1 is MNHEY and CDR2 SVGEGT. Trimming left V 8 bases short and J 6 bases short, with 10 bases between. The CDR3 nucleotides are TGTGCCAGCGGGTGGAGGCCTGAAGCTTTCTTT. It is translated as CASGWRPEAFF.

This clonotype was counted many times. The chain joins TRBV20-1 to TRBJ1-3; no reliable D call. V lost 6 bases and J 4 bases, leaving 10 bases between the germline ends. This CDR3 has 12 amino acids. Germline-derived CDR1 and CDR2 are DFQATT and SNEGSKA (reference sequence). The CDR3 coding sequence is TGCAGTGCCCCTTTCCTCGGAAACACCATATATTTT. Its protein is CSAPFLGNTIYF.